A selection of T cell receptor beta chains follows, all from one sample in a study of T cell repertoires in cytomegalovirus infection. Their target antigens are unknown. TCRdb re-called the reads through MiXCR, storing one row per CDR3 protein. The sample yields about a million distinct CDR3 sequences, roughly 30% seen once. Sequencing was performed on cultured CD8+ T cells from PBMCs, taken from culture after CMV antigen stimulation. These TCRs come from a human donor in good health (CMV status not recorded). Some clones in this sample may be carry-over from other donors' samples. Each CDR3 is given with its conserved first and last residue. The order of the fields is V gene, J gene, D gene, CDR3 length, clone size, CDR3 protein, CDR3 DNA. A D gene is named only where the DNA matches it firmly. The listing skips clone size in some rows; elsewhere it reads once, few, many or a size class.

TRBV29-1	TRBJ1-2	-	12	-	CSDSQNNYGYTF	TGCAGCGACTCACAGAATAACTATGGCTACACCTTC
TRBV7-8	TRBJ1-2	TRBD1	13	-	CVTQGQGSYGYTF	TGTGTCACGCAAGGACAGGGCTCCTATGGCTACACCTTC
TRBV28	TRBJ2-1	TRBD1	17	-	CASSLAGTGGAHNEQFF	TGTGCCAGCAGTTTAGCCGGGACAGGGGGCGCACACAATGAGCAGTTCTTC
TRBV15	TRBJ1-5	-	15	-	CATSRDRGIGQPQHF	TGTGCCACCAGCAGAGACAGGGGAATTGGTCAGCCCCAGCATTTT
TRBV19	TRBJ1-1	-	17	-	CASSLPRKGEGSTEAFF	TGTGCCAGTAGTTTACCTCGGAAGGGGGAGGGGAGCACTGAAGCTTTCTTT
TRBV7-9	TRBJ1-2	-	13	few	CASSTTPLYGYTF	TGTGCCAGCAGCACGACACCTCTCTATGGCTACACCTTC
TRBV7-6	TRBJ2-2	TRBD1	16	few	CASSSWTGEDTGELFF	TGTGCCAGCAGCTCATGGACAGGGGAAGACACCGGGGAGCTGTTTTTT
TRBV6-2/TRBV6-3	TRBJ2-3	-	15	many	CASSYGRGGTDTQYF	TGTGCCAGCAGTTACGGTAGGGGGGGCACAGATACGCAGTATTTT
TRBV11-2	TRBJ1-6	-	16	-	CASSGRADEFNSPLHF	TGTGCCAGCAGCGGCCGGGCCGACGAATTTAATTCACCCCTCCACTTT
TRBV20-1	TRBJ2-3	-	18	-	CSARDLEGVNSRTDTQYF	TGCAGTGCTAGAGATTTGGAGGGAGTCAATTCAAGGACAGATACGCAGTATTTT
TRBV4-1	TRBJ2-5	-	16	few	CASSQARGGNQETQYF	TGCGCCAGCAGTCAAGCGAGGGGGGGAAACCAAGAGACCCAGTACTTC
TRBV7-9	TRBJ1-1	-	13	many	CASSLAGVAEAFF	TGTGCCAGCAGCTTAGCAGGGGTAGCTGAAGCTTTCTTT
TRBV5-4	TRBJ2-7	-	15	-	CASSFGAGASYEQYF	TGTGCCAGCAGCTTCGGGGCAGGGGCCTCCTACGAGCAGTACTTC
TRBV6-6	TRBJ2-1	-	15	few	CASSYFGSSYNEQFF	TGTGCCAGCAGTTACTTTGGCAGCTCCTACAATGAGCAGTTCTTC
TRBV7-2	TRBJ1-5	-	15	many	CASSPRLGYNQPQHF	TGTGCCAGCAGCCCCCGGTTAGGGTACAATCAGCCCCAGCATTTT
TRBV7-8	TRBJ2-3	-	14	many	CASSPGWGTDTQYF	TGTGCCAGCAGTCCAGGGTGGGGCACAGATACGCAGTATTTT
TRBV28	TRBJ2-2	-	14	few	CASSLWGADGELFF	TGTGCCAGCAGTTTATGGGGGGCCGATGGGGAGCTGTTTTTT
TRBV7-9	TRBJ1-1	-	16	-	CASRGANRDPNTEAFF	TGTGCCAGCAGGGGGGCCAACCGGGACCCGAACACTGAAGCTTTCTTT
TRBV7-4	TRBJ1-1	-	12	-	CASSHQGVGAFF	TGTGCCAGCAGCCACCAGGGAGTCGGAGCTTTCTTT
TRBV7-8	TRBJ2-2	TRBD1	15	-	CTSSPGTANTGELFF	TGTACCAGCAGCCCCGGGACAGCGAACACCGGGGAGCTGTTTTTT
TRBV27	TRBJ2-1	TRBD1	16	few	CASSFLGTGAYNEQFF	TGTGCCAGCAGTTTTTTGGGGACAGGGGCATACAATGAGCAGTTCTTC
TRBV12-3/TRBV12-4	TRBJ2-4	TRBD1	19	once	CASSREDRGLGGSKNIQYF	TGTGCCAGCAGTAGGGAGGACAGGGGTCTTGGGGGTTCCAAAAACATTCAGTACTTC
TRBV28	TRBJ2-3	-	13	-	CVSSWVEVGSQYF	TGTGTCAGCAGTTGGGTAGAGGTAGGCTCACAGTATTTT
TRBV20-1	TRBJ2-5	TRBD1	15	few	CSATKVTGEQETQYF	TGCAGTGCTACAAAGGTGACAGGGGAGCAAGAGACCCAGTACTTC
TRBV20-1	TRBJ1-1	TRBD1	14	-	CSARGGQVNTEAFF	TGCAGTGCTAGAGGCGGACAGGTGAACACTGAAGCTTTCTTT
TRBV6-6	TRBJ1-1	-	15	-	CASMGGTIMNTEAFF	TGTGCCAGCATGGGCGGCACCATCATGAACACTGAAGCTTTCTTT
TRBV14	TRBJ1-2	TRBD1	15	few	CASSRSDRANYGYTF	TGTGCCAGCAGCCGCTCAGACAGGGCTAACTATGGCTACACCTTC
TRBV7-7	TRBJ2-1	-	15	-	CASSLGSGKGNEQFF	TGTGCTAGCAGCTTAGGATCAGGGAAGGGCAATGAGCAGTTCTTC
TRBV12-5	TRBJ1-2	-	14	-	CASGITGHQDGYTF	TGTGCTAGTGGTATTACGGGACACCAAGACGGCTACACCTTC
TRBV7-6	TRBJ1-3	-	19	-	CASSFGREPWGYSGNTIYF	TGTGCCAGCAGCTTCGGTAGAGAACCGTGGGGCTACTCTGGAAACACCATATATTTT
TRBV27	TRBJ2-3	TRBD2	23	few	CASSFIGGVEVLAGGPATDTQYF	TGTGCCAGCAGTTTCATCGGGGGTGTCGAGGTCTTAGCGGGGGGGCCGGCCACAGATACGCAGTATTTT
TRBV27	TRBJ1-2	TRBD1	13	few	CASTPGGLYGYTF	TGTGCCAGCACCCCAGGGGGTCTCTATGGCTACACCTTC
TRBV7-8	TRBJ2-3	TRBD2	16	many	CASSPTSGVMSDTQYF	TGTGCCAGCAGCCCAACTAGCGGGGTGATGTCGGATACGCAGTATTTT
TRBV7-8	TRBJ2-1	TRBD1	16	many	CASSLGPGGNRNEQFF	TGTGCCAGCAGCTTAGGTCCAGGGGGCAATCGGAATGAGCAGTTCTTC
TRBV4-1	TRBJ1-1	-	14	-	CASSRKVGDTEAFF	TGCGCCAGCAGCCGAAAGGTTGGGGACACTGAAGCTTTCTTT
TRBV5-1	TRBJ1-1	TRBD1	15	-	CASSERQGARTEAFF	TGCGCCAGCAGCGAGAGACAGGGGGCGAGAACTGAAGCTTTCTTT
TRBV13	TRBJ1-6	TRBD1	16	-	CASSAPSGTGISPLHF	TGTGCCAGCAGCGCGCCTTCCGGGACAGGGATCTCACCCCTCCACTTT
TRBV6-2/TRBV6-3	TRBJ2-1	TRBD2	17	few	CASSYNPSSGGYNEQFF	TGTGCCAGCAGTTACAATCCTTCTAGCGGGGGGTACAATGAGCAGTTCTTC
TRBV10-3	TRBJ1-2	-	15	-	CAISEGGATYYGYTF	TGTGCCATCAGTGAGGGGGGGGCGACTTACTATGGCTACACCTTC
TRBV4-1	TRBJ2-1	-	15	-	CASCIRGSRYNEQFF	TGCGCCAGCTGCATCCGGGGCTCGCGTTACAATGAGCAGTTCTTC
TRBV12-3/TRBV12-4	TRBJ1-2	-	10	many	CASSGNDYTF	TGTGCCAGCAGTGGAAATGACTACACCTTC
TRBV10-3	TRBJ1-2	-	12	few	CAIRLLGDGYTF	TGTGCCATCAGGCTTCTGGGGGACGGCTACACCTTC
TRBV7-9	TRBJ1-2	TRBD1	16	once	CASSSPDRWFNYGYTF	TGTGCCAGCAGCTCACCGGACAGGTGGTTTAACTATGGCTACACCTTC
TRBV28	TRBJ2-3	-	13	-	CASRLEGTDTQYF	TGTGCCAGCAGGCTCGAGGGTACAGATACGCAGTATTTT
TRBV15	TRBJ1-6	-	18	many	CATSTSGVRARYNSPLHF	TGTGCCACCAGCACCTCCGGGGTGCGGGCGCGGTATAATTCACCCCTCCACTTT
TRBV20-1	TRBJ2-3	-	16	once	CSARDGFGTFTDTQYF	TGCAGTGCTAGAGATGGCTTCGGGACTTTCACAGATACGCAGTATTTT
TRBV7-6	TRBJ1-1	TRBD1	15	-	CASSSSQGINTEAFF	TGTGCCAGCAGCTCTTCACAGGGGATCAACACTGAAGCTTTCTTT
TRBV18	TRBJ2-5	-	15	-	CASSPPGLGGETQYF	TGTGCCAGCTCACCACCTGGCTTGGGTGGCGAGACCCAGTACTTC
TRBV19	TRBJ2-1	TRBD2	16	-	CASSKGRGSSYNEQFF	TGTGCCAGTAGTAAGGGGCGGGGGAGCTCCTACAATGAGCAGTTCTTC
TRBV7-8	TRBJ1-4	-	17	many	CASSLPPSGTTNEKLFF	TGTGCCAGCAGCTTGCCCCCCTCGGGGACAACTAATGAAAAACTGTTTTTT
TRBV12-3/TRBV12-4	TRBJ2-2	TRBD2	15	many	CASSLIAGRTGELFF	TGTGCCAGCAGTTTAATAGCGGGGAGAACCGGGGAGCTGTTTTTT
TRBV4-1	TRBJ1-1	-	15	-	CASSQPSTENTEAFF	TGCGCCAGCAGCCAACCCTCGACAGAGAACACTGAAGCTTTCTTT
TRBV19	TRBJ2-1	-	14	few	CASSIEGPLDEQFF	TGTGCCAGTAGTATAGAGGGCCCGTTGGATGAGCAGTTCTTC